A single T cell receptor beta chain is shown here with its context. The CDR3 totals 15 residues. Trimming stripped 2 bases from V and 2 bases from J, with 9 bases between. Per germline, CDR1 MNHEY and CDR2 SVGAGI. The data belong to a study of lymphopenia after photon versus proton radiotherapy. Profiled with immunoSEQ multiplex PCR; TCRdb holds only in-frame clones, not every one. This sample has some 70,000 clones, with about 87% found just once. The sample consisted of peripheral blood, taken from a patient treated with proton-based radiotherapy. The sequence derives from a man aged 80 or over with esophageal cancer. This chain links TRBV6-5 with TRBJ2-2; D unresolved. The CDR3 sequence is CASSYETDNTGELFF. The DNA of the CDR3 is TGTGCCAGCAGTTACGAGACGGATAACACCGGGGAGCTGTTTTTT.